This record covers a single TCR beta chain. As yet, its antigen is unknown. The sample is drawn from a study of shared clonotypes between healthy human individuals. Once extracted for a subset, genomic DNA was divided evenly among several immunoSEQ plates. In the sorted-subset replicate PCRs, roughly 210 ng DNA, roughly 30,000 T cell genomes, was used. Clones were read by immunoSEQ multiplex PCR, and TCRdb kept only the in-frame ones, dropping some. The data contain roughly 1,800,000 clones, about 95% of them singletons. Study results and caveats: About 5% of naive CD4 clonotypes were shared across several donors. Richness estimates generally favored naive over memory subsets.

The naive CD8 fraction comprised CD45RO-negative cells positively selected for CCR7 and excluded terminally differentiated effector memory CD45RA+ cells. This TCR was sampled from a man between 18 and 35 years old in good health. Input material: naive CD8+ T cells sorted from blood.

CDR3 protein: CASKVGFDGYTF. The DNA of the CDR3 is TGTGCCAGTAAGGTGGGGTTCGATGGCTACACCTTC. The chain is built from TRBV19 and TRBJ1-2; D remains ambiguous. CDR1 and CDR2 from the germline V gene are LNHDA and SQIVND (reference sequence). Trimming removed 7 bases at V and 6 bases at J, with 12 bases between. The CDR3 sequence is 12 residues long.